The present T cell receptor beta chain was sequenced within a study of yellow fever vaccine responses in identical twins. Whole-study findings and limits: Twins showed a vaccine T cell response that reportedly seemed partly convergent, partly personalized.

With regard to this clonotype: Its antigen is undetermined.

Germline V lookup: CDR1 LNHNV, CDR2 YYDKDF (reference sequence). V lost 3 bases and J lost 1, with 9 bases in between. The CDR3 extends over 14 amino acids. TCRdb reprocessed the RT-PCR reads via MiXCR and lists one record per CDR3 protein. Among a few thousand distinct CDR3 sequences listed, less than 85% were seen once. Sequences were derived from T cells from blood (PBMCs), unsorted or a sorted subset (not recorded which), sampled before or after yellow fever vaccination (not recorded which). This TCR came from a female donor who received the yellow fever vaccine. The chain couples TRBV15 to TRBJ1-1; tentatively, D is TRBD1 (6 bases). CDR3 in amino acids: CATSREQGNTEAFF. The CDR3 DNA reads TGTGCCACCAGCAGGGAACAGGGGAACACTGAAGCTTTCTTT. The full variable domain, completed using reference TRBV15 and TRBJ1-1, is DAMVIQNPRYQVTQFGKPVTLSCSQTLNHNVMYWYQQKSSQAPKLLFHYYDKDFNNEADTPDNFQSRRPNTSFCFLDIRSPGLGDTAMYLCATSREQGNTEAFFGQGTRLTVV.